The T cell receptor (beta chain) described here comes from a study of radiotherapy plus CTLA-4 blockade in lung cancer. Patients had chemo-refractory metastatic non-small-cell lung cancer and received focal radiation plus CTLA-4 blockade that used ipilimumab. Study-wide results and caveats: Clones derived from tumor TCRs expanded in blood after radiotherapy plus ipilimumab.

The table came from immunoSEQ multiplex PCR; TCRdb's copy has only in-frame clones and leaves some out. The sample contains around 45,000 clones, roughly four fifths of which appear only once. For this clone: Its antigen remains unknown.

V lost 2 bases and J lost 3; bases outside the gene matches: 2. Germline V CDR1 and CDR2: MNHEY, SVGAGI. The CDR3 spans 14 residues. The sequencing here drew on peripheral blood, taken from a patient treated with radiotherapy plus ipilimumab. This sequence was found in a human donor with non-small cell lung cancer who had stable disease on radiotherapy plus ipilimumab. The rearrangement uses TRBV6-5 and TRBJ1-1; 8 nucleotides match TRBD1. The CDR3 DNA follows: TGTGCCAGCAGTTACCAGGGGGCGCACACTGAAGCTTTCTTT. This translates into CASSYQGAHTEAFF.